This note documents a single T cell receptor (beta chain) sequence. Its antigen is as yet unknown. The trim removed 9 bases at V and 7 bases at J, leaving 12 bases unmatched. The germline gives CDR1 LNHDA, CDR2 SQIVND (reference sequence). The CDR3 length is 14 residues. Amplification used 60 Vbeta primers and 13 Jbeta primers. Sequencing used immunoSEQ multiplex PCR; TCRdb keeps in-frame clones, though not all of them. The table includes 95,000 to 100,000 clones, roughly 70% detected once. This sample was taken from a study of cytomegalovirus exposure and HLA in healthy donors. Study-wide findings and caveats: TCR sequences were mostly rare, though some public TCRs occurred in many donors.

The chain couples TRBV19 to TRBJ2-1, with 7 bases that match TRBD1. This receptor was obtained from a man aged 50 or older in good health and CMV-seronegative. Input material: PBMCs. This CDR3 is CASRTGRSNNEQFF. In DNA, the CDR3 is TGTGCCAGCCGGACAGGACGGTCGAATAATGAGCAGTTCTTC.